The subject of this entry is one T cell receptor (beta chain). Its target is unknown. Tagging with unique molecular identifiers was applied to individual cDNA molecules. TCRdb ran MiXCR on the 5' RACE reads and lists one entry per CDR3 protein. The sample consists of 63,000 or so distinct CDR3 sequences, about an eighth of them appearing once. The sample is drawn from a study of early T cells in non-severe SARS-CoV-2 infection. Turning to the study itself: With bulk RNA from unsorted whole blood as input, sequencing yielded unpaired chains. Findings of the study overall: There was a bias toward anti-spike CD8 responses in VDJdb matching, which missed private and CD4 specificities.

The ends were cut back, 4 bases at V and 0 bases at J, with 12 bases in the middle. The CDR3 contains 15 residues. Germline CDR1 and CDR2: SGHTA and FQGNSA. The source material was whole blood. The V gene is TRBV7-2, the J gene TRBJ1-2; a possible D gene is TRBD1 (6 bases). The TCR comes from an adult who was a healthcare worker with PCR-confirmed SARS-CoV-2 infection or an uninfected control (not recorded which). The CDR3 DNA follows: TGTGCCAGCAGCTCTAGGACAGTTCCTAACTATGGCTACACCTTC. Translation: CASSSRTVPNYGYTF.